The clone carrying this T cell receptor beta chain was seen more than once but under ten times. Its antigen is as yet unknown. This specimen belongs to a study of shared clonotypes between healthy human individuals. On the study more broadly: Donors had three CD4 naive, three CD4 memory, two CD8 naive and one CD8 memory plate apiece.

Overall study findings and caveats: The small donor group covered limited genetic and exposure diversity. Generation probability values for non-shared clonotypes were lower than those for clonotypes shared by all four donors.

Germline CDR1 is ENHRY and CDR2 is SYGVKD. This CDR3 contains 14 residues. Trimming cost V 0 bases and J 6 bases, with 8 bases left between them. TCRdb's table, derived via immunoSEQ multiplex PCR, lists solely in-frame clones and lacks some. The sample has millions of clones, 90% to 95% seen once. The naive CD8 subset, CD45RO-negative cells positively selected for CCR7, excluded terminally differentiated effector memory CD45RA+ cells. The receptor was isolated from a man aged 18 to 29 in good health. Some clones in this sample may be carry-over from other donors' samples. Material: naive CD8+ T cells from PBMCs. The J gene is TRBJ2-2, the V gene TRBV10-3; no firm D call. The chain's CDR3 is CAISESGLAGELFF. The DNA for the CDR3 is TGTGCCATCAGTGAGTCAGGGTTGGCCGGGGAGCTGTTTTTT.